These 28 T cell receptor beta chains were all obtained from the same sample, sequenced in a study of blood T cell repertoires in COVID-19. Data came from immunoSEQ multiplex PCR; TCRdb stores just in-frame clones and leaves some out. Here the sample spans under 150,000 clones, 88% being singletons. The sample consisted of peripheral blood. The receptors were sampled from a woman aged 70-85 years who had recovered from COVID-19.

The chain uses TRBV6-6 and TRBJ2-7; 7 bases match TRBD2. This CDR3 contains 17 residues. Germline assignment: CDR1 MNHNY and CDR2 SVGAGI (reference sequence). The J segment lost 2 bases and the V segment lost 5 bases, leaving 15 bases of the junction unmatched. CDR3 sequence reads: CASSPLMSWGGPYEQYF. CDR3 DNA sequence: TGTGCCAGCAGTCCCCTCATGTCGTGGGGGGGTCCCTACGAGCAGTACTTC.

The rearrangement uses TRBV7-8 and TRBJ2-2; 7 nucleotides line up with TRBD2. V lost 5 bases to trimming and J lost 5 bases; unmatched junction nucleotides: 8. The CDR3 is 15 residues long. Germline assignment: CDR1 SGHVS and CDR2 FQNEAQ. The CDR3 DNA reads TGTGCCAGCAGCCCGTGGGGAGGGCAGACCGGGGAGCTGTTTTTT. It encodes CASSPWGGQTGELFF.

The chain links TRBV11-3 to TRBJ2-7; D call uncertain. Deletions cut 5 bases from V and 5 bases from J, with 16 bases between. This CDR3 spans 14 amino acids. From germline, CDR1 is SGHNT and CDR2 YENEEA. CDR3 loop: CASSPYGRSHEQYF. DNA for the CDR3: TGTGCCAGCAGCCCCTATGGCAGGTCCCACGAGCAGTACTTC.

This clone came up once. CDR3 nucleotide sequence: TGTGCCAGCAAGGGACAGAGAATGCAATTTGCTAATGAAAAACTGTTTTTT. This encodes CASKGQRMQFANEKLFF. J is TRBJ1-4 and V is TRBV2; 7 nucleotides line up with TRBD1. Unmatched junction bases numbered 14, after V lost 7 bases and J lost 3 bases. The CDR3 is 17 residues long. The germline gives CDR1 SNHLY, CDR2 FYNNEI.

This clone has a single count. CDR3 sequence (DNA): TGTGCCAGCAGCCTGGGACAGGGGGCCAACACTGAAGCTTTCTTT. It yields the protein CASSLGQGANTEAFF. This chain links TRBV9 with TRBJ1-1; TRBD1 matches 12 bases. CDR1 is SGDLS and CDR2 is YYNGEE in the germline V gene. V lost 4 bases, J lost 2 bases, and 3 bases stayed unmatched. This CDR3 comprises 15 residues.

This CDR3 is CASRNGYTF. The CDR3 DNA is TGTGCCAGCCGTAATGGCTACACCTTC. The genes are TRBV2 and TRBJ1-2; D not resolved. The germline V and J ends were trimmed by 8 bases and 6 bases, with 4 bases remaining between them. CDR3 size: 9 residues. The germline CDR1 and CDR2 sequences are SNHLY and FYNNEI. Filled out from reference TRBV2 and TRBJ1-2, the complete variable domain reads EPEVTQTPSHQVTQMGQEVILRCVPISNHLYFYWYRQILGQKVEFLVSFYNNEISEKSEIFDDQFSVERPDGSNFTLKIRSTKLEDSAMYFCASRNGYTFGSGTRLTVV.

The DNA of the CDR3 is TGTGCCAGCAGTAATAATATGGCGGGTGGCTACACCTTC. Translation: CASSNNMAGGYTF. J is TRBJ1-2 and V is TRBV12-3 or TRBV12-4; D gene unclear. The V and J ends lost 5 bases and 7 bases respectively, with 14 bases between them. The CDR3 is 13 amino acids.

The rearrangement joins TRBV12-3 or TRBV12-4 to TRBJ2-3, with D maybe TRBD1 (5 bases). This CDR3 contains 12 residues. V lost 1 base to trimming and J lost 8 bases, with 7 bases between them. CDR3 bases: TGTGCCAGCAGTTTAGAGGGGTGTACGCAGTATTTT. It is translated as CASSLEGCTQYF.

The rearrangement joins TRBV14 to TRBJ2-3; maybe TRBD2 (6 bases). CDR1 and CDR2 from the germline V gene are SGHDN and FVKESK. The CDR3 sequence is 15 residues long. Trimming cost V 7 bases and J 3 bases, with 17 bases left between them. The DNA for the CDR3 is TGTGCCAGCACCCGGGGGACGAGGGGTACAGATACGCAGTATTTT. Protein sequence: CASTRGTRGTDTQYF.

The CDR3 DNA sequence: TGTGCCAGCAGTTATCTCAGGGGAGAGACCCAGTACTTC. Protein product: CASSYLRGETQYF. This sequence joins TRBV6-5 and TRBJ2-5, with D maybe TRBD1 (6 bases). The CDR3 contains 13 residues. V was clipped by 3 bases and J by 4 bases, with 9 bases between them. Looked up from germline, CDR1 is MNHEY and CDR2 is SVGAGI.

The chain joins TRBV12-2 to TRBJ2-7; TRBD1, the D gene given by the table, was not confirmed from the DNA. TRBV12-2 corresponds to a pseudogene. The CDR3 totals 13 residues. Written as DNA, the CDR3 is TGTGCAAGTCGGGGCCTGGGCGCACACGAGCAGTACTTC. Residues: CASRGLGAHEQYF.

This chain connects TRBV4-2 to TRBJ2-4; 11 bases map to TRBD2. The CDR3 runs to 17 residues. V lost 0 bases and J lost 6; bases outside the gene matches: 7. Germline-derived CDR1 and CDR2 are LGHNA and YNFKEQ. The CDR3 sequence is CASSQDRRLAGPNIQYF. The CDR3, as DNA: TGTGCCAGCAGCCAAGATCGGCGACTAGCGGGGCCAAACATTCAGTACTTC.

The genes are TRBV6-2 or TRBV6-3 and TRBJ2-7; D possibly corresponds to TRBD2 (5 bases). The V end was cut by 6 bases, the J end by 3 bases, with 9 bases between. The CDR3 totals 12 residues. In germline, CDR1 is MNHEY, CDR2 SVGEGT. The CDR3 region is CASSDRGYEQYF. DNA for the CDR3: TGTGCCAGCAGCGACCGGGGCTACGAGCAGTACTTC.

In DNA, the CDR3 is TGTGCCAGCTCACCTCCGGGACAGGGGGGGGCCTACGAGCAGTACTTC. Its protein is CASSPPGQGGAYEQYF. This chain uses TRBV18 with TRBJ2-7, with 11 bases matching TRBD1. The germline CDR1 and CDR2 sequences are KGHSH and LQKENI. The J segment lost 2 bases and the V segment lost 3 bases, leaving 6 bases of the junction unmatched. This CDR3 is built from 16 residues.

This sequence joins TRBV27 and TRBJ2-7; TRBD1 aligns across 8 bases. CDR1 is MNHEY and CDR2 is SMNVEV in the germline V gene (reference sequence). The CDR3 runs to 17 residues. V gave up 9 bases and J gave up 0 bases; unmatched junction bases: 16. This CDR3 is CAREGRQGRLGSYEQYF. CDR3 nucleotide sequence: TGTGCCAGGGAGGGGAGACAGGGGAGGTTGGGCTCCTACGAGCAGTACTTC.

The chain is built from TRBV9 and TRBJ2-1; TRBD2 might be the D (6 bases). V lost 3 bases to trimming and J lost 4 bases, with 17 bases between them. This CDR3 comprises 16 residues. CDR1 is SGDLS, CDR2 YYNGEE, per germline. As DNA, the CDR3 is TGTGCCAGCAGCGCGTGGGTCGGGAGCGTGTACAATGAGCAGTTCTTC. This translates into CASSAWVGSVYNEQFF.

This rearrangement joins TRBV7-2 to TRBJ2-5, with TRBD2 matching 13 bases. Trimming took 5 bases from V and 5 from J; bases not matched to a gene: 8. The germline gives CDR1 SGHTA, CDR2 FQGNSA. The CDR3 contains 16 residues. CDR3 sequence: CASSMPGLAGRETQYF. The CDR3 DNA is TGTGCCAGCAGCATGCCGGGACTAGCGGGGCGGGAGACCCAGTACTTC. Variable domain in full (rest from reference TRBV7-2 and TRBJ2-5): GAGVSQSPSNKVTEKGKDVELRCDPISGHTALYWYRQSLGQGLEFLIYFQGNSAPDKSGLPSDRFSAERTGGSVSTLTIQRTQQEDSAVYLCASSMPGLAGRETQYFGPGTRLLVL.

The chain uses TRBV2 and TRBJ2-7, with D possibly being TRBD2 (5 bases). Trimming removed 8 bases from V and 5 bases from J, with 25 bases in between. The germline gives CDR1 SNHLY, CDR2 FYNNEI. The CDR3 length is 16 residues. CDR3: CASARIPKPSSNEQYF. In DNA, the CDR3 is TGTGCCAGCGCCCGAATACCAAAACCTTCTAGCAACGAGCAGTACTTC.

Note on this clone: Its ends do not fully match the called genes, so a read error is possible. V is TRBV12-3 or TRBV12-4 and J is TRBJ1-2; weak D call: TRBD1 (5 bases). The CDR3 runs 11 residues. CDR3 DNA: TGTGCCAGCAGGAATCGGGACTCCAGTCGCTTC. Translated: CASRNRDSSRF.

This clone has a handful of counts. This chain uses TRBV4-1 with TRBJ2-1, with TRBD2 as a possible D gene (5 bases). The CDR3 has 16 residues. The germline V gene has CDR1 MGHRA and CDR2 YSYEKL. With 1 base removed from V and 0 bases from J, the gap between germline ends came to 10 bases. CDR3 residues: CASSQGRSASYNEQFF. The DNA of the CDR3 is TGCGCCAGCAGCCAAGGGAGGTCAGCCTCCTACAATGAGCAGTTCTTC.

The rearrangement links TRBV4-1 to TRBJ2-7; the D gene is possibly TRBD2 (6 bases). The CDR3 extends over 15 amino acids. Germline V gene sequence: CDR1 MGHRA, CDR2 YSYEKL. V was pared by 4 bases and J by 0 bases, with 13 bases between. The CDR3 sequence is CASSPTAGSSYEQYF. The DNA of the CDR3 is TGCGCCAGCAGCCCCACCGCGGGGAGCTCCTACGAGCAGTACTTC.

V gene TRBV11-2 combines with J gene TRBJ2-2; tentative D call: TRBD2 (6 bases). The CDR3 sequence is 16 residues long. V gave up 1 base and J gave up 6 bases, with 15 bases separating them. Germline V gene lookup returns CDR1 SGHAT and CDR2 FQNNGV. The CDR3 reads CASSLVSGVGAGELFF. CDR3 coding DNA: TGTGCCAGCAGCTTAGTTTCGGGGGTTGGGGCCGGGGAGCTGTTTTTT.

The chain has TRBV28 and TRBJ2-1; TRBD1 is a possible D gene (6 bases). V lost 8 bases and J 4 bases, leaving 12 bases between the germline ends. This CDR3 is 13 amino acids long. Germline values: CDR1 MDHEN, CDR2 SYDVKM. The CDR3 region has the DNA TGTGCCAGCTGTCTCGACAGGTACAATGAGCAGTTCTTC. Encoded protein: CASCLDRYNEQFF.

The count of this clone is one. The chain has TRBV5-1 and TRBJ2-1; tentatively, D is TRBD1 (5 bases). Trimming took 5 bases from V and 4 from J, leaving 10 bases between them. Looked up from germline, CDR1 is SGHRS and CDR2 is YFSETQ. The CDR3 sequence is 13 residues long. The CDR3: CASSETAYNEQFF. The DNA of the CDR3 is TGCGCCAGCAGTGAGACAGCTTACAATGAGCAGTTCTTC.

The gene calls are TRBV10-3 and TRBJ2-5; TRBD1 might be the D (6 bases). Trimming cost V 5 bases and J 3 bases, with 10 bases left between them. Germline V gives CDR1 ENHRY, CDR2 SYGVKD. The CDR3 has 13 amino acids. As DNA, the CDR3 is TGTGCCATCAGTCAAAGGACAGAAGAGACCCAGTACTTC. It encodes CAISQRTEETQYF.

CDR3 residues: CAWSTQGNQPQHF. In nucleotides, the CDR3 is TGTGCCTGGAGTACACAGGGGAATCAGCCCCAGCATTTT. This sequence joins TRBV30 and TRBJ1-5; 7 bases fit TRBD1. The trim removed 2 bases at V and 4 bases at J, leaving 2 bases unmatched. The germline V gene encodes CDR1 GTSNPN and CDR2 SVGIG (reference sequence). This CDR3 comprises 13 residues.

V is TRBV5-1 and J is TRBJ2-2, with 7 bases lining up with TRBD2. Germline values: CDR1 SGHRS, CDR2 YFSETQ. The CDR3 extends over 15 amino acids. J was trimmed by 7 bases and V by 5 bases; bases with no gene match: 11. The CDR3 region is CASRPQAGAGGELFF. The CDR3 bases are TGCGCCAGCAGACCCCAGGCGGGAGCGGGCGGGGAGCTGTTTTTT.

The chain has TRBV6-5 and TRBJ2-7, with D perhaps TRBD1 (5 bases). Germline-derived CDR1 and CDR2 are MNHEY and SVGAGI. The V end was cut by 6 bases, the J end by 2 bases, with 17 bases between. The CDR3 is 15 amino acids. CDR3 in DNA: TGTGCCAGCAGCCCAGACAGCTCGCACACCTACGAGCAGTACTTC. This sequence encodes CASSPDSSHTYEQYF.